This TCR beta chain was documented in a study of spatial heterogeneity in lung cancer. Overall study context: There were consistently more beta-chain sequences detected than alpha-chain sequences. Each distinct TCR and UMI combination averaged more than ten appearances in raw reads. Study-wide points: Blood showed ubiquitous tumor TCRs more often at resection than at routine follow-up.

The time point is: blood at routine non-recurrence follow-up after resection. Sequencing was performed on whole RNA extracted from tumor and nontumor lung tissue, or from frozen PBMC, and the material was left unsorted. Germline CDR1 is GTSNPN and CDR2 is SVGIG (reference sequence). After removal of 4 bases from V and 4 bases from J, the junction contained 3 bases not matched to a gene. This CDR3 is 12 amino acids long. As for this clonotype: What it recognizes is unknown.

TCRdb analysed the 5' RACE reads with MiXCR anew, one entry per CDR3 protein. The top ten clones hold around a sixth of a sample with about 120,000 distinct CDR3 sequences, 9% to 15% of them seen once. The chain links TRBV30 to TRBJ1-1; the match to TRBD1 covers 7 bases. This TCR was sampled from a male donor with early-stage non-small cell lung cancer. The sample was PBMCs, taken at follow-up. The DNA of the CDR3 is TGTGCCTGGACCAGGGGGGTCACTGAAGCTTTCTTT. Its translation is CAWTRGVTEAFF.